This T cell receptor beta chain was identified during a study of cytomegalovirus exposure and HLA in healthy donors. Across the study: Findings of an earlier analysis included around 100 million unique TCR beta sequences from roughly 200 million T cells.

This clone was detected a few times. One end of the junction does not line up with germline, which may come from a read error. This PCR relied on a set of 60 Vbeta primers and 13 Jbeta primers. Profiled with immunoSEQ multiplex PCR; TCRdb holds only in-frame clones, not every one. The sample includes some 100,000 clones, about four fifths of them seen just once. Sequences were obtained from PBMCs. The receptor was derived from a female donor in good health and CMV-seropositive.

The CDR3 sequence: CASSGGQGARNSQYF. CDR3 DNA: TGTGCCAGCAGCGGAGGACAGGGGGCGAGAAACAGTCAGTACTTC. The rearrangement uses TRBV9 and TRBJ2-4, with 11 nucleotides matching TRBD1. This CDR3 is built from 15 residues. CDR1 is SGDLS, CDR2 YYNGEE, per germline.